This is a list of T cell receptor beta chains from one sample in a study of blood T cell repertoires in COVID-19. Profiled with immunoSEQ multiplex PCR; TCRdb holds only in-frame clones, not every one. Counted here are about 250,000 clones, about nine tenths occurring once; the ten biggest clones make up 6% to 7%. The specimen was PBMCs or T cells enriched from blood (not recorded which). The receptors originated from a woman aged 25 to 45 with acute COVID-19. The CDR3 runs from the conserved cysteine through the conserved F or W. A D gene is named only where the DNA matches it firmly. Size tells how often a clone was seen (once, few, many) or the class of an expanded clone, and some rows leave it out.

clone_size,j_call,d_call,v_call,cdr3_nt,cdr3_aa
-,TRBJ2-5,-,TRBV7-2,TGTGCCAGCAGCTTAGGAGGGGGGGCGGAGACCCAGTACTTC,CASSLGGGAETQYF
-,TRBJ1-2,TRBD1,TRBV29-1,TGCAGCGTTGATGCAGTGGGGACAGGGTCTTCGGTTGGCTACACCTTC,CSVDAVGTGSSVGYTF
-,TRBJ1-1,-,TRBV27,TGTGCCAGCAGTTTTCCGGGAAACACTGAAGCTTTCTTT,CASSFPGNTEAFF
-,TRBJ1-5,TRBD1,TRBV6-5,TGTGCCAGCAGTTCTAGGGTAGGGACAGGGAATCAGCCCCAGCATTTT,CASSSRVGTGNQPQHF
once,TRBJ2-6,-,TRBV6-2/TRBV6-3,TGTGCCAGCAGTTACTCGGCCTCTGGGGCCAACGTCCTGACTTTC,CASSYSASGANVLTF
-,TRBJ1-6,TRBD1,TRBV28,TGTGCCAGCAGTCGGACAGGGAATAATTCACCCCTCCACTTT,CASSRTGNNSPLHF
few,TRBJ2-2,TRBD1,TRBV19,TGTGCCAGTAGTATAGTCTCGGGGACAGCGAACACCGGGGAGCTGTTTTTT,CASSIVSGTANTGELFF
few,TRBJ2-1,TRBD2,TRBV5-1,TGCGCCAGCAGCCCCAGACTAGCGGCCCTGAGAGATGAGCAGTTCTTC,CASSPRLAALRDEQFF
-,TRBJ1-2,-,TRBV15,TGTGCCACCAGCCGGGACACCTATGGCTACACCTTC,CATSRDTYGYTF
few,TRBJ1-2,TRBD1,TRBV6-2/TRBV6-3,TGTGCCAGCAGTTACTGGGGCAGGGGGCGGCCCACATTTGGCTACACCTTC,CASSYWGRGRPTFGYTF
-,TRBJ2-5,TRBD1,TRBV19,TGTGCCAGCGCCGGGACAGGGGGAGAGACCCAGTACTTC,CASAGTGGETQYF
-,TRBJ1-3,-,TRBV30,TGTGCCTGGAGTCGGGTCGGCTCCTCTGGAAACACCATATATTTT,CAWSRVGSSGNTIYF
-,TRBJ2-1,TRBD2,TRBV5-1,TGCGCCAGCAGCTTGACCCGGACTAGCGGTGACAATGAGCAGTTCTTC,CASSLTRTSGDNEQFF
-,TRBJ2-3,TRBD1,TRBV27,TGTGCCAGCAGTACCCTAAGAAAACAGGGGCCAGATACGCAGTATTTT,CASSTLRKQGPDTQYF
-,TRBJ2-7,TRBD1,TRBV7-2,TGTGCCAGCAGCTTGACAGGGGGGGGGTACGAGCAGTACTTC,CASSLTGGGYEQYF
-,TRBJ1-2,-,TRBV12-3/TRBV12-4,TGTGCCAGCAGTTTGAGCAATAACTATGGCTACACCTTC,CASSLSNNYGYTF
-,TRBJ2-1,TRBD1,TRBV19,TGTGCCAGTGGGGGGGACAGGGGAAATTATGAGCAGTTCTTC,CASGGDRGNYEQFF
-,TRBJ2-1,-,TRBV18,TGTGCCAGCTCACCGCTTGTTACAGGGACCGGTAATGAGCAGTTCTTC,CASSPLVTGTGNEQFF
-,TRBJ2-7,-,TRBV27,TGTGCCAGCAGTTTATCAGGGGACGAGCAGTACTTC,CASSLSGDEQYF
-,TRBJ1-1,-,TRBV28,TGTGCCAGCAGTCCTTTACAGGGAAGAAACACTGAAGCTTTCTTT,CASSPLQGRNTEAFF
-,TRBJ2-1,TRBD2,TRBV27,TGTGCCAGCAGTTTACCCTTAGCGGGTCCCTACAATGAGCAGTTCTTC,CASSLPLAGPYNEQFF
-,TRBJ2-1,TRBD2,TRBV28,TGTGCCAGCAGTTTAGGACTAGCCATTTCCTACAATGAGCAGTTCTTC,CASSLGLAISYNEQFF
-,TRBJ2-7,-,TRBV19,TGTGCCAGTAGTACAATATCCCGGGGGTACGAGCAGTACTTC,CASSTISRGYEQYF
-,TRBJ1-1,-,TRBV28,TGTGCCAGCATCTCACAGGGCCTGAACACTGAAGCTTTCTTT,CASISQGLNTEAFF
-,TRBJ2-7,-,TRBV13,TGTGCCAGCAGCCGTCGCCTAGGAGGTAACGAGCAGTACTTC,CASSRRLGGNEQYF